Given below is one TCR beta chain in context. This CDR3 is 13 amino acids long. Trimming took 4 bases from V and 7 from J, leaving 10 bases between them. CDR1 is LNHDA and CDR2 is SQIVND in the germline V gene (reference sequence). This sample stems from a study of blood T cell repertoires in COVID-19. Across the study: Researchers got acute and convalescent COVID-19 samples from the United States, Italy and Spain. Sources were T cells, B-cell-depleted T cells, or PBMCs; the material itself was cDNA or gDNA.

In the source study's methods: Nucleated cell counts were estimated from reference gene primer amplification. Assay used: immunoSEQ multiplex PCR; TCRdb lists only in-frame clones, some missing. That table supplies the V and J calls and clone size; D and trimming were determined from the DNA. The sample yields about 190,000 clones, about four fifths seen once. The sequence came from a woman between 70 and 85 years old with active or convalescent COVID-19. The J gene is TRBJ2-2, the V gene TRBV19, with a weak D call TRBD1 (5 bases). The sequencing input was peripheral blood. CDR3 nucleotide sequence: TGTGCCAGTAGTAAAAAGGGGATCGGGGAGCTGTTTTTT. Its protein is CASSKKGIGELFF. Using reference TRBV19 and TRBJ2-2 for the parts outside the CDR3, the full variable domain is DGGITQSPKYLFRKEGQNVTLSCEQNLNHDAMYWYRQDPGQGLRLIYYSQIVNDFQKGDIAEGYSVSREKKESFPLTVTSAQKNPTAFYLCASSKKGIGELFFGEGSRLTVL.